This TCR beta chain was sequenced in a study of CD8+CD57+ T cells in acquired aplastic anemia (dated by TCRdb to between 2017 and 2018). At the level of the whole study: On average, sorted CD4+ and CD8+ cells yielded 3.2 ug of extracted DNA, with a range of about 0.17 to 27.4 ug. CD8+CD57+ expansion was defined as a frequency above the mean frequency observed in healthy subjects. The paper's findings and limits, for the study overall: Between patients and healthy controls, no significant difference in CD8+ Simpson's diversity was found (P=0.060). Approximately 27 CD8+ CDR3 sequences were found in both patients and controls but appeared to be highly expressed in patients and within the immunodominant clones of the patients.

Expansion of CD8+CD57+ cells had been shown by flow cytometry in the patients chosen for sequencing. Severe acquired aplastic anemia was diagnosed in all patients according to International Study of Aplastic Anemia and Agranulocytosis and Camitta criteria. No therapy had been received by the patients at the time of blood sampling. In this study, sorted CD4+ and CD8+ T cells from the blood of healthy subjects and of severe aplastic anemia patients had their TCR repertoires deep-sequenced. In the USA, patient enrollment took place under clinicaltrials.gov protocols 00001620, 01623167, 00001397, 00071045, 00081523 and 00961064. Ficoll-Paque density gradient centrifugation was used to isolate peripheral blood mononuclear cells. Before DNA extraction, CD4+ and CD8+ T cells were sorted with FACS or magnetic beads. Concerning this clonotype: The clone's antigen remains unknown. Per-base quality was not reported, and no clone a single base away is much larger than it.

Trimming at the junction amounts to 5 bases on V and 0 bases on J, and the germline ends lie 14 bases apart. Taken from the germline V gene (reference sequence), the CDR1 and CDR2 loops are DFQATT and SNEGSKA. Spanning cysteine to phenylalanine, the CDR3 consists of 14 amino acids. CDR3 DNA only is kept here, 42 bases in frame from base 1. Genomic DNA was used as template for profiling of TCR beta VDJ combinations and CDR3 sequences. TCR repertoire sequencing was run on an Illumina HiSeq 2000. In the authors' own workflow: Repertoire assessment relied on Simpson's diversity index, CDR3 size and DJ length profiles, and TRBV/TRBJ rearrangement plots. The most abundant DNA sequence in the deep sequencing data was defined as the immunodominant clone. CDR3 amino acid sequences were checked for sharing across subjects and were also compared against the VDJdb database and published repertoires. TCRdb reworked the public reads: Q25 trimming with fastp, MiXCR clone assembly, productive beta chains retained. Rows with a matching CDR3 protein are joined into one entry that keeps the most common DNA and genes. None of the V and J calls come from the authors' own analysis; TCRdb made them. The sample includes just over 200,000 distinct CDR3 sequences, with about 62% observed a single time. The ten largest clones represent around 50% of the sample.

This receptor was identified in a human donor with aplastic anemia. The sequencing sample was made of sorted CD4+, CD8+, or CD8+CD57+ T cells (not recorded which) from PBMCs. The chain couples TRBV20-1 to TRBJ2-7; the best D guess is TRBD2, with 5 bases matching. The encoded CDR3 is CSAGGWAISYEQYF. The nucleotide sequence reads as follows: TGCAGTGCTGGCGGGTGGGCCATCTCCTACGAGCAGTACTTC.